This T cell receptor beta chain was identified in a study of shared clonotypes between healthy human individuals. Points from the study as a whole: The sampled material consisted only of blood, and tissue repertoires are likely to differ. In contrast to clonotypes shared by all four donors, non-shared clonotypes had lower generation probabilities.

Here immunoSEQ multiplex PCR was the method, and the copy in TCRdb shows in-frame clones only, minus some. Here the sample spans 1.5 million to 2.5 million clones, over 85% being singletons. Comments on this clone: Its cognate antigen is unknown. One end of the junction does not line up with germline, which may come from a read error.

The CDR3 totals 18 residues. The germline V gene encodes CDR1 SSHAT and CDR2 FNYEAQ (reference sequence). CD8 cells regarded as naive lacked CD45RO, were positively chosen for CCR7, and omitted terminally differentiated effector memory CD45RA+ cells. Nashville, Tennessee was home to all donors, each a Caucasian adult. The rearrangement uses TRBV7-7 and TRBJ2-1; 9 bases fit TRBD2. Specimen: naive CD8+ T cells sorted from blood. This receptor was taken from a man in his late teens or twenties in good health. The CDR3 bases are TGTGCTAGCAGCTCCCCCGGGGGTAGCGGGAGTTCCTACAATGAGCAGTTCTTC. Translation: CASSSPGGSGSSYNEQFF.